This is a list of T cell receptor beta chains from one sample in a study of early T cells in non-severe SARS-CoV-2 infection. TCRdb passed the 5' RACE reads through MiXCR, listing each CDR3 protein once. The sample includes 80,000 to 95,000 distinct CDR3 sequences, roughly 15% of them seen just once. The input for sequencing was whole blood, taken at baseline. The receptor set was obtained from an adult who was a healthcare worker with PCR-confirmed SARS-CoV-2 infection or an uninfected control (not recorded which). Each CDR3 is given with its conserved first and last residue.

>TRBJ1-1|TRBV7-8
CASSLIGRGLRNTEAFF
>TRBJ2-7|TRBV20-1
CSADRGYEQYF
>TRBJ2-2|TRBV14
CASSQDTGLNTGELFF
>TRBJ2-7|TRBV20-1
CSAKSGRILYEQYF
>TRBJ2-3|TRBV4-1
CASNLRAGATDTQYF
>TRBJ1-5|TRBV3-1
CASSQAGRDQPQHF
>TRBJ1-1|TRBV11-2
CASRQRQYGNTEAFF
>TRBJ1-5|TRBV2
CASSRDSSQPQHF
>TRBJ1-1|TRBV6-5
CASSYSKGEAFF
>TRBJ2-5|TRBV2
CASRSSRTSGIGGTQYF
>TRBJ2-2|TRBV6-2/TRBV6-3
CASNLAGEGAGELFF
>TRBJ2-7|TRBV28
CASSLHGLGEQYF
>TRBJ2-1|TRBV20-1
CSGDYNEQFF
>TRBJ2-3|TRBV7-6
CASSQLAGGVTDTQYF
>TRBJ2-5|TRBV4-1
CASSYRGIRETQYF
>TRBJ2-3|TRBV24-1
CATSEHGQGRTDTQYF
>TRBJ1-1|TRBV5-1
CASRLDRGGPSTEAFF
>TRBJ2-3|TRBV20-1
CSASSFTDTQYF
>TRBJ1-5|TRBV6-5
CASSYSYRDNQPQHF
>TRBJ2-3|TRBV5-1
CASSLGGTSDLTQYF
>TRBJ2-1|TRBV12-3/TRBV12-4
CASRGANEQFF
>TRBJ2-5|TRBV28
CASSPAPLQETQYF
>TRBJ2-1|TRBV12-3/TRBV12-4
CASSLESWSSYNEQFF
>TRBJ1-1|TRBV7-9
CASSLAKGTTEAFF
>TRBJ1-2|TRBV3-1
CASSQEPGFGYTF
>TRBJ1-2|TRBV4-3
CASSQLGTGRTYGYTF
>TRBJ2-5|TRBV7-8
CASSLTIGLAVKTYQETQYF
>TRBJ2-4|TRBV20-1
CSAREWDYLNIQYF
>TRBJ2-7|TRBV20-1
CSATLGGSSYEQYF
>TRBJ2-6|TRBV10-3
CAIAPSSGANVLTF
>TRBJ2-2|TRBV12-3/TRBV12-4
CASSLGGWGTGELFF
>TRBJ2-1|TRBV20-1
CSSGGSDYNEQFF
>TRBJ2-3|TRBV6-5
CASSYGRDTQYF
>TRBJ1-1|TRBV6-2/TRBV6-3
CASSYPLRRTFF
>TRBJ1-6|TRBV28
CVSSFPGQYNSPLHF
>TRBJ2-4|TRBV6-5
CASSSGTSIYKAKNIQYF
>TRBJ2-3|TRBV6-6
CASSLGTLKGDTQYF
>TRBJ2-1|TRBV3-1
CASSQPTSGRSNEQFF
>TRBJ2-5|TRBV10-1
CASSGNPKETQYF
>TRBJ1-1|TRBV5-1
CASSHNRVADTEAFF
>TRBJ2-1|TRBV10-2
CASSGTGSYNEQFF
>TRBJ2-4|TRBV20-1
CSARDVAGAKNIQYF
>TRBJ2-7|TRBV7-8
CASTPGGYYEQYF
>TRBJ2-3|TRBV7-9
CASSLATSGRYHTQYF
>TRBJ2-4|TRBV9
CASSVEWAGHIQYF
>TRBJ2-1|TRBV28
CASGTGAPAEQFF
>TRBJ2-4|TRBV6-2/TRBV6-3
CASSLGVNIQYF
>TRBJ2-1|TRBV20-1
CSASGLQSNEQFF
>TRBJ2-1|TRBV12-3/TRBV12-4
CASSPGTSGRTPGQFF
>TRBJ2-4|TRBV21-1
CASSKGTGQGAKNIQYF
>TRBJ1-2|TRBV27
CASSLEGAANYGYTF
>TRBJ2-1|TRBV20-1
CSVDIPSEQFF